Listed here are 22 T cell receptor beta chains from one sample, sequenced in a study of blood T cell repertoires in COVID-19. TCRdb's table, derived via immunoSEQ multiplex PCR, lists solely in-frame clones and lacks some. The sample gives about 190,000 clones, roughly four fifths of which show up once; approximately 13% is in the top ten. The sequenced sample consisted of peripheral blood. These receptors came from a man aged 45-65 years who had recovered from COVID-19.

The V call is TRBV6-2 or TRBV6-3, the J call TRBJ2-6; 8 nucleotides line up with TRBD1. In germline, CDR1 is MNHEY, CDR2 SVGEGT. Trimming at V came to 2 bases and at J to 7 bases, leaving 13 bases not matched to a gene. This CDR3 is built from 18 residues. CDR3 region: CASSYVSGQGLLANVLTF. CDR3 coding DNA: TGTGCCAGCAGTTACGTCTCAGGACAGGGACTCTTAGCCAACGTCCTGACTTTC.

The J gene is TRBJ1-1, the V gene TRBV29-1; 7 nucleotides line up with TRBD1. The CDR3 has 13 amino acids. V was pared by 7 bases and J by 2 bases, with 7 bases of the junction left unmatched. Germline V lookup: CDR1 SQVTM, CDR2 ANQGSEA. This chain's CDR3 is CSAATGTNTEAFF. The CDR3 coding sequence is TGCAGCGCCGCGACAGGGACCAACACTGAAGCTTTCTTT.

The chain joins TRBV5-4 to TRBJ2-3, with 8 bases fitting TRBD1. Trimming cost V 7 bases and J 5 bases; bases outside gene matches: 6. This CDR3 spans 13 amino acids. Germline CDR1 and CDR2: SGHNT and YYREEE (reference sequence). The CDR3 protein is CASFGTGQDTQYF. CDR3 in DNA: TGTGCCAGCTTTGGGACAGGACAAGATACGCAGTATTTT.

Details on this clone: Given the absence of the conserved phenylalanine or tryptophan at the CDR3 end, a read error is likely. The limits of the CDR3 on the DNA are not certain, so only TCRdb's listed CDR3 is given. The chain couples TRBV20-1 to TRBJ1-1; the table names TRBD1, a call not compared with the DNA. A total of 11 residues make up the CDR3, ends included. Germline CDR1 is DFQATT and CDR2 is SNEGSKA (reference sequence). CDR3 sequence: CSARNRGTPQL.

The CDR3 is CASSQDYSAGGDTQYF. CDR3 nucleotide sequence: TGTGCCAGCAGCCAAGATTATTCGGCGGGAGGTGATACGCAGTATTTT. The gene calls are TRBV3-1 (or the pseudogene TRBV3-2) and TRBJ2-3; TRBD2 aligns across 8 bases. V shed 0 bases and J 6 bases; nucleotides not matched to a gene: 8. CDR1 and CDR2 from the germline V gene are LGHDT and YNNKEL (reference sequence). This CDR3 contains 16 residues.

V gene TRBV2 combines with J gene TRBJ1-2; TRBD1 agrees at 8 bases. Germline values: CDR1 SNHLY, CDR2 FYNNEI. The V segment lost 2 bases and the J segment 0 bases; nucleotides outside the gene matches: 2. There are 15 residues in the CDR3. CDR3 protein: CASSERTGTNYGYTF. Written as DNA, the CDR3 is TGTGCCAGCAGTGAACGGACAGGGACTAACTATGGCTACACCTTC.

CDR3 DNA: TGTGCCAGCACCTCCCTTGGAGGGGATTATCAGCCCCAGCATTTT. Amino acid sequence: CASTSLGGDYQPQHF. The rearrangement joins TRBV28 to TRBJ1-5, with a possible D match to TRBD1 (5 bases). V lost 7 bases and J 5 bases, leaving 18 bases between the germline ends. CDR3 size: 15 residues. Germline CDR1 MDHEN, CDR2 SYDVKM.

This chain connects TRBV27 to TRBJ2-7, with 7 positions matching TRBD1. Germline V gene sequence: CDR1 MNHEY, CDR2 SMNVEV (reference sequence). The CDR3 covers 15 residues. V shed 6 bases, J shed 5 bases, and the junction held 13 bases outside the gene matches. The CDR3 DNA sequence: TGTGCCAGCAGGCCACAGGGGCCCCTTCCCCACGAGCAGTACTTC. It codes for CASRPQGPLPHEQYF.

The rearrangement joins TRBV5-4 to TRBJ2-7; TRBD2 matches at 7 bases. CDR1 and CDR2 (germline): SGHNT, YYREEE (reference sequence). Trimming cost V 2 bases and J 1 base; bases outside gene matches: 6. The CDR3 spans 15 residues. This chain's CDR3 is CASSFDPGGSYEQYF. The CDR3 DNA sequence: TGTGCCAGCAGCTTTGATCCGGGAGGTTCCTACGAGCAGTACTTC.

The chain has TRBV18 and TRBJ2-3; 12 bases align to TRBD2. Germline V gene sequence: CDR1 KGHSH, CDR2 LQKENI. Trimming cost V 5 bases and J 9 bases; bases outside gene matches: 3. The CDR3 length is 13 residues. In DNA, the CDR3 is TGTGCCAGCTCAGCTAGCGGGAGGGCCACGCAGTATTTT. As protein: CASSASGRATQYF.

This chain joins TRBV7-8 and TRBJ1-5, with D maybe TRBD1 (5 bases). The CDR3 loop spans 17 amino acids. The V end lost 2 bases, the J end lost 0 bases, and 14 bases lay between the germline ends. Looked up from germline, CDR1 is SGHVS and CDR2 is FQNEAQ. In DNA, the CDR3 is TGTGCCAGCAGCTTAATTTTTCGGGGGATTAGCAATCAGCCCCAGCATTTT. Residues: CASSLIFRGISNQPQHF. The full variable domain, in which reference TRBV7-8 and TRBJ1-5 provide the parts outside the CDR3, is GAGVSQSPRYKVAKRGQDVALRCDPISGHVSLFWYQQALGQGPEFLTYFQNEAQLDKSGLPSDRFFAERPEGSVSTLKIQRTQQEDSAVYLCASSLIFRGISNQPQHFGDGTRLSIL.

The CDR3 DNA sequence: TGTGCCAGCAGTACCCTAGCCCGGTTGTCCAATGAGCAGTTCTTC. This codes for CASSTLARLSNEQFF. J is TRBJ2-1 and V is TRBV28; D perhaps matches TRBD2 (5 bases). The CDR3 length is 15 residues. V lost 5 bases and J lost 6, with 17 bases in between. CDR1 and CDR2 from the germline V gene are MDHEN and SYDVKM.

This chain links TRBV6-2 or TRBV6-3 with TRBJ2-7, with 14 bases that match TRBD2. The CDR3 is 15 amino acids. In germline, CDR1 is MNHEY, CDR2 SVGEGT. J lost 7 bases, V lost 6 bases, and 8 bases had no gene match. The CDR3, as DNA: TGTGCCAGCAGCCCTGGGACTAGCGGGAGTGGGGAGCAGTACTTC. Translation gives CASSPGTSGSGEQYF.

CDR3 DNA: TGTGCCAGTAGTATCCCCGACAGTCCCTATGGCTACACCTTC. Translating it yields CASSIPDSPYGYTF. The chain is built from TRBV19 and TRBJ1-2, with D maybe TRBD1 (5 bases). CDR1 is LNHDA, CDR2 SQIVND, per germline (reference sequence). This CDR3 region has 14 residues. The V end was cut by 3 bases, the J end by 4 bases, with 12 bases between.

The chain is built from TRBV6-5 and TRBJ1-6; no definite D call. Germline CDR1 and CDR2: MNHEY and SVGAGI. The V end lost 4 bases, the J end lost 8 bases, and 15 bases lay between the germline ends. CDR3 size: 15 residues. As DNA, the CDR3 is TGTGCCAGCAGTTCCGCCCCAGTTGCGGATTCACCCCTCCACTTT. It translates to CASSSAPVADSPLHF.

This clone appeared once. Here the CDR3 reads CASSKGLAGQETQYF. The DNA for the CDR3 is TGTGCCAGCAGCAAGGGACTAGCGGGCCAAGAGACCCAGTACTTC. This chain uses TRBV5-6 with TRBJ2-5; 12 bases agree with TRBD2. Germline V gives CDR1 SGHDT, CDR2 YYEEEE. The CDR3 consists of 15 residues. V was pared by 4 bases and J by 1 base, with 2 bases of the junction left unmatched.

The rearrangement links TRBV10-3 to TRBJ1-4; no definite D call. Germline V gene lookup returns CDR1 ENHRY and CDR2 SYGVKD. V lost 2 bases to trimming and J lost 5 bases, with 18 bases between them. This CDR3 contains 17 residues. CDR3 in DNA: TGTGCCATCAGTGAGGGTCCCCGGGAGTTGCGGAATGAAAAACTGTTTTTT. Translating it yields CAISEGPRELRNEKLFF.

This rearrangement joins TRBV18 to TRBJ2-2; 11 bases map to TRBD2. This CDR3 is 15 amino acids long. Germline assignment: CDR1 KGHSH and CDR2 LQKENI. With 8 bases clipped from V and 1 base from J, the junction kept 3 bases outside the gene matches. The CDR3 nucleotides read TGTGCCAGCGTCCTAGCGGGAGGGAACACCGGGGAGCTGTTTTTT. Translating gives CASVLAGGNTGELFF.

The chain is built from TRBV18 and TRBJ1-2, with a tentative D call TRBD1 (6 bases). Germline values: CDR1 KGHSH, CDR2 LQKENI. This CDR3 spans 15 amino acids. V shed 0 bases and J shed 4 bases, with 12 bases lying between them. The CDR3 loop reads CASSPPPQGSYGYTF. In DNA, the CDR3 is TGTGCCAGCTCACCACCGCCACAGGGAAGCTATGGCTACACCTTC.

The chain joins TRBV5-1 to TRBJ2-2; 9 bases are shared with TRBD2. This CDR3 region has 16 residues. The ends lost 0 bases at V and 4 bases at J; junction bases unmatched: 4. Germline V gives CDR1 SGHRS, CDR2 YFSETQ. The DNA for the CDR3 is TGCGCCAGCAGCTTGGTTAGCGGGAGCTTCACCGGGGAGCTGTTTTTT. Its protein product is CASSLVSGSFTGELFF.

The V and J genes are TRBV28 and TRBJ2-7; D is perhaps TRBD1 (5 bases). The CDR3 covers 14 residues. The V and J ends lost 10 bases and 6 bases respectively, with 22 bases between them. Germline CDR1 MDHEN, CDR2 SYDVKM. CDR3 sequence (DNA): TGTGCCACCCGTCGGTCTGGGGCCGAGGTCGAGCAGTACTTC. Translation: CATRRSGAEVEQYF.

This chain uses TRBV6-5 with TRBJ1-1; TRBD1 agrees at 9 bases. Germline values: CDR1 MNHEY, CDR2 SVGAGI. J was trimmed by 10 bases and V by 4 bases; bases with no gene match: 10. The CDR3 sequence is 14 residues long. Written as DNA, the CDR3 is TGTGCCAGCAGTTCCAAAACAGGGGGCGTTGGAGCTTTCTTT. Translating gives CASSSKTGGVGAFF.